The next 17 T cell receptor beta chains were all read from a single sample in a study of T cell responses to AZD1222 COVID-19 vaccine. Clones were sequenced by immunoSEQ multiplex PCR, and TCRdb holds only the in-frame ones, with some missing. The data contain about 150,000 clones, 70% to 90% of them singletons. The source material was peripheral blood, sampled on day 0 of AZD1222 vaccination. The receptors were gathered from an adult in good health.

As regards this clone: The identical CDR3 is also encoded by other nucleotide sequences in the sample. The chain uses TRBV19 and TRBJ2-1; the match to TRBD2 covers 7 bases. The length of the CDR3 is 13 residues. Germline V gene data show CDR1 as LNHDA and CDR2 as SQIVND (reference sequence). V was clipped by 2 bases and J by 7 bases; unmatched bases: 2. The CDR3, as DNA: TGTGCCAGTAGTATACGACTAGCTAATGAGCAGTTCTTC. Protein product: CASSIRLANEQFF.

The gene calls are TRBV6-5 and TRBJ1-5, with 9 bases matching TRBD1. The V and J ends lost 5 bases and 2 bases, in that order; junction bases with no gene match: 1. There are 14 residues in the CDR3. The germline V gene has CDR1 MNHEY and CDR2 SVGAGI. CDR3 amino acids: CASSTGGRNQPQHF. DNA for the CDR3: TGTGCCAGCAGTACAGGGGGCCGCAATCAGCCCCAGCATTTT.

The rearrangement joins TRBV2 to TRBJ2-3, with 10 bases matching TRBD2. The CDR3 has 15 amino acids. The germline gives CDR1 SNHLY, CDR2 FYNNEI. V lost 10 bases to trimming and J lost 6 bases; unmatched junction nucleotides: 13. CDR3 coding DNA: TGTGCCACCCCCCCCTCTAGCGGGAGAGTTGATACGCAGTATTTT. Its protein product is CATPPSSGRVDTQYF.

A single count supports this clone. The V and J genes are TRBV5-1 and TRBJ2-7, with 8 bases lining up with TRBD2. CDR3 length: 15 amino acids. Trimming cost V 3 bases and J 2 bases; bases outside gene matches: 7. Germline loops: CDR1 SGHRS, CDR2 YFSETQ. CDR3 protein: CASSSRLAPPYEQYF. Written as DNA, the CDR3 is TGCGCCAGCAGCTCCAGACTAGCGCCGCCCTACGAGCAGTACTTC.

The chain links TRBV9 to TRBJ1-1; no clear D. V lost 3 bases and J lost 1, with 7 bases in between. Germline V gene lookup returns CDR1 SGDLS and CDR2 YYNGEE. The CDR3 loop spans 13 amino acids. The CDR3 protein is CASSEYGNTEAFF. The DNA of the CDR3 is TGTGCCAGCAGCGAATACGGGAACACTGAAGCTTTCTTT.

This chain links TRBV27 with TRBJ1-1; 7 bases match TRBD1. J was trimmed by 1 base and V by 6 bases; bases with no gene match: 2. The germline V gene encodes CDR1 MNHEY and CDR2 SMNVEV (reference sequence). The CDR3 spans 13 residues. In DNA, the CDR3 is TGTGCCAGCAGGGACAGGAAGAACACTGAAGCTTTCTTT. Translating gives CASRDRKNTEAFF.

The chain uses TRBV7-7 and TRBJ2-1; 7 bases map to TRBD2. Germline assignment: CDR1 SSHAT and CDR2 FNYEAQ (reference sequence). The CDR3 length is 13 residues. In nucleotides, the CDR3 is TGTGCTAGCGCCAGCGGGGCTCACAATGAGCAGTTCTTC. As protein: CASASGAHNEQFF.

The count of this clone is one. The genes are TRBV19 and TRBJ1-2; D is perhaps TRBD1 (5 bases). Germline CDR1 reads LNHDA; CDR2 reads SQIVND (reference sequence). This CDR3 spans 13 amino acids. The V end lost 2 bases, the J end lost 8 bases, and 12 bases lay between the germline ends. The CDR3 DNA sequence: TGTGCCAGTAGTATATGGGGGGTTGGAGGCTACACCTTC. Translating it yields CASSIWGVGGYTF.

This chain uses TRBV9 with TRBJ1-6; 9 bases align to TRBD1. The CDR3 is 14 residues long. The ends lost 4 bases at V and 6 bases at J; junction bases unmatched: 2. Germline-derived CDR1 and CDR2 are SGDLS and YYNGEE. CDR3 nucleotide sequence: TGTGCCAGCAGCTGGGGACAGGGTAATTCACCCCTCCACTTT. Translation gives CASSWGQGNSPLHF.

The chain employs TRBV7-2 and TRBJ2-1; D not resolved. The germline V and J ends were trimmed by 4 bases and 0 bases, with 7 bases remaining between them. The V gene's germline CDR1 is SGHTA and CDR2 FQGNSA. The CDR3 consists of 14 residues. The DNA of the CDR3 is TGTGCCAGCAGCTCAACTGTCTCCTACAATGAGCAGTTCTTC. Protein sequence: CASSSTVSYNEQFF.

V is TRBV24-1 and J is TRBJ2-2; 8 positions agree with TRBD2. Trimming at V came to 3 bases and at J to 5 bases, leaving 13 bases not matched to a gene. The CDR3 sequence is 18 residues long. Germline lookup yields CDR1 KGHDR and CDR2 SFDVKD. CDR3 bases: TGTGCCACCAGTGATCCTGGACTAGCCGGAGGAAGAACCGGGGAGCTGTTTTTT. Translation: CATSDPGLAGGRTGELFF.

The rearrangement uses TRBV6-5 and TRBJ1-5, with 7 bases aligning to TRBD1. V dropped 7 bases and J dropped 7; count of bases not matched to a gene: 10. CDR3 length equals 14 residues. Germline assignment: CDR1 MNHEY and CDR2 SVGAGI. The CDR3 DNA reads as TGTGCCAGCATGGTACGACAGGGAGCCCAGCCCCAGCATTTT. Its protein is CASMVRQGAQPQHF.

The gene calls are TRBV24-1 and TRBJ2-1, with a possible D match to TRBD2 (5 bases). CDR1 and CDR2 from the germline V gene are KGHDR and SFDVKD. The V end was cut by 7 bases, the J end by 7 bases, with 16 bases between. The CDR3 has 14 residues. This CDR3 reads CATRGVGERNEQFF. In DNA form, the CDR3 reads TGTGCCACCAGGGGCGTCGGGGAGAGGAATGAGCAGTTCTTC.

The V call is TRBV6-5, the J call TRBJ2-7; perhaps TRBD1 as D (5 bases). This CDR3 contains 12 residues. Per the germline V gene, CDR1 is MNHEY and CDR2 is SVGAGI. CDR3 sequence: CSALDTSYEQYF. CDR3 DNA sequence: TGTTCAGCCCTGGACACATCTTACGAGCAGTACTTC.

The chain is built from TRBV27 and TRBJ2-1; the match to TRBD2 covers 10 bases. The CDR3 spans 15 residues. After removal of 4 bases from V and 0 bases from J, the junction contained 0 bases not matched to a gene. CDR1 and CDR2 (germline): MNHEY, SMNVEV (reference sequence). The CDR3 region is CASSSSGSSYNEQFF. The CDR3 DNA sequence: TGTGCCAGCAGTTCTAGCGGGAGCTCCTACAATGAGCAGTTCTTC.

This chain links TRBV28 with TRBJ1-5; 7 nucleotides match TRBD1. Losses at the gene ends were 5 bases for V and 7 bases for J; bases not matched to a gene: 8. The germline V gene has CDR1 MDHEN and CDR2 SYDVKM. The CDR3 sequence is 14 residues long. CDR3 nucleotides: TGTGCCAGCAGTGTCACAGGGGATTGGCAGCCCCAGCATTTT. As protein: CASSVTGDWQPQHF.

The chain couples TRBV5-5 to TRBJ1-6; no clear D gene. The V and J ends lost 0 bases and 0 bases respectively, with 4 bases between them. The CDR3 length is 15 residues. CDR1 and CDR2 from the germline V gene are SGHKS and YYEKEE (reference sequence). CDR3 in DNA: TGTGCCAGCAGCTTGGCGGGCTCCTATAATTCACCCCTCCACTTT. Translated, it gives CASSLAGSYNSPLHF.